This TCR beta chain was found in a study of shared clonotypes between healthy human individuals. The study, taken as a whole, reports: A generally larger estimated richness was seen in naive subsets than in memory subsets.

As concerns this clone: Its antigen is unidentified.

Germline CDR1 is SGHRS and CDR2 is YFSETQ. The CDR3 extends over 18 amino acids. V shed 2 bases, J shed 4 bases, and the junction held 18 bases outside the gene matches. Selected positively for CCR7 and CD45RO-negative, naive CD8 cells excluded terminally differentiated effector memory CD45RA+ cells. Among the donors, all were Caucasian adults who lived in Nashville, Tennessee. The table came from immunoSEQ multiplex PCR; TCRdb's copy has only in-frame clones and leaves some out. The table shows approximately 1.9 million clones, with approximately 92% occurring only once. The chain employs TRBV5-1 and TRBJ2-7, with TRBD2 matching 7 bases. The sequenced sample was naive CD8+ T cells from PBMCs. The clonotype was recovered from a young man in good health. Some clones in this sample may be carry-over from other donors' samples. The CDR3 DNA follows: TGCGCCAGCAGCTTCTACCCCTGGGGGAGGGGCCAGTCTTACGAGCAGTACTTC. Translated, it gives CASSFYPWGRGQSYEQYF.